The sequence of this TCR beta chain was determined in a study of molecular identifiers for immune sequencing clone quantification (dated by TCRdb to between 2018 and 2020). Background for the entire study: For a replicate experiment, RNA from approximately 20,000 or 100,000 naive CD8 T cells was divided into five aliquots, and four of the five aliquots were sequenced. This methods study used CD8 T cells to benchmark TCR RNA copy counting and molecular-identifier clustering-based TCR repertoire sequencing (MIDCIRS). Broader findings and caveats from the paper: In CMV-specific effector cells, clones with more than 20 RNA copies accounted for over 98% of molecules, whereas in naive cells such clones accounted for under 1%. When barcode sub-clustering was left out, chimeric consensus sequences inflated TCR diversity, with chimeras reaching as high as 47%. The sizes of highly expanded clones could end up underestimated when identical TCR molecules share a barcode. Even against a background of approximately 1 million naive CD8 T cells, spiked-in Jurkat TCR RNA amounting to a single cell's worth was reported to be detectable. Naive libraries contained spiked-in Jurkat TCR RNA (approximately nine copies' worth), which is not part of the donor repertoire. Modeling estimated about 3 recovered TCR RNA copies per cell, compared with roughly 10 by digital PCR, which implies roughly 29% capture efficiency.

Libraries of naive CD8 T cells were generated from roughly 21,000 to 960,000 sorted cells, with 10%, 30% or 50% of the purified RNA used. Naive CD8 T cells were FACS-sorted as CD8+CD4-CCR7+CD45RA+ on a BD FACSAria II into RLT Plus buffer. Detection sensitivity was tested by spiking Jurkat RNA equal to 9 to 10 TCR copies' worth into samples containing roughly 19,000-1,000,000 naive CD8 T cells. CD8 T cells were enriched using RosetteSep CD8+ T Cell Enrichment Cocktail and Ficoll-Paque, and the enriched cells then underwent ACK red cell lysis. This clonotype was seen many times. Its antigen is unknown. No base-level quality is on record; no much larger clone is a single base apart. Trimming leaves V shorter by 5 bases and J shorter by 9 bases, with the junction holding 5 bases beyond the gene matches. Reading the germline V gene gives CDR1 SGHAT and CDR2 FQNNGV. There are 13 amino acids in the CDR3, from cysteine to phenylalanine inclusive. The sequence is cut down to CDR3 DNA, 39 bases in frame from base 1.

The protocol used for the library was PCR. The sequencer was a NextSeq 500. Bulk TCR libraries were prepared as previously described, using TCR primers listed in Table S5. The Qiagen AllPrep DNA/RNA kit was used to purify total RNA. Before analysis, reads from multiple sequencing runs of the same library were pooled. Regarding the original processing steps: Reads were retained only if their TCR constant sequence matched exactly, and those retained reads were trimmed to 150 nt and grouped according to their 12-nt molecular barcodes. Reads in each barcode group were sub-clustered using a 15% Levenshtein threshold, and a quality-weighted consensus sequence was built for each RNA molecule. Non-functional sequences were removed, as were lower-count sequences one edit away from another. Barcode sub-clusters with fewer than 20% of the maximum read count were removed, based on fitting two negative binomial distributions. TCRdb handled the public reads itself, with Q25 trimming in fastp and clone calling in MiXCR, and kept productive beta chains. Entries that share a CDR3 protein sequence are merged under the most common genes and DNA. These V and J calls are TCRdb output, not the study's own analysis. Recorded for this sample are more than 550,000 distinct CDR3 sequences; 25% of them occurred a single time. The top ten constitute 0.6% to 0.9% of the sample.

Sequencing input: naive CD8+ T cells from blood, with Jurkat cell RNA spiked in. The sample's cell subset or site, from its label and the paper: FACS-sorted CD8+CD4-CCR7+CD45RA+ naive T cells. The clonotype comes from a human donor in good health. Some libraries in this study had Jurkat cell RNA spiked in. Recombination connected TRBV11-2 to TRBJ2-1, with 9 bases aligning to TRBD1. The CDR3 reads CASSQTGQGEQFF. The DNA sequence follows: TGTGCCAGCAGCCAGACGGGACAGGGTGAGCAGTTCTTC.